This T cell receptor beta chain was recovered during a study of blood T cell repertoires in COVID-19. About the study: Sources were T cells, B-cell-depleted T cells, or PBMCs; the material itself was cDNA or gDNA.

In the authors' workflow: Estimation of nucleated cell counts relied on the amplification of reference gene primers. TCRdb's copy holds only in-frame clones and misses some; the assay was immunoSEQ multiplex PCR. Clone size and the V and J calls come from that table; the DNA yielded D and trimming. The sample contains roughly 250,000 clones, under 95% of which appear only once. Trimming pared 3 bases from V and 0 bases from J, leaving 15 bases between. The germline V gene encodes CDR1 SGHTA and CDR2 FQGNSA. The CDR3 is 16 amino acids. Those enrolled, adults aged 18 to 89 years, came from around 24 US areas. Clinical history reported by participants formed the basis on which cohorts were assigned.

Sequenced input: PBMCs or T cells enriched from blood (not recorded which). The chain carries TRBV7-2 and TRBJ2-7; D perhaps matches TRBD1 (6 bases). This receptor was identified in a young woman who had recovered from COVID-19. In DNA form, the CDR3 reads TGTGCCAGCAGCTTCCCCCGGACAGTCACCTCCTACGAGCAGTACTTC. This codes for CASSFPRTVTSYEQYF.